Shown below are 15 T cell receptor beta chains from a single sample sequenced in a study of blood T cells in healthy people across ages. Alongside a J-beta primer mix, a sample-barcoded 5' primer served in a second PCR lasting about 7 to 11 cycles. Each CDR3 protein gets one entry after TCRdb re-called the 5' RACE reads with MiXCR. The sample has some 1,000,000 distinct CDR3 sequences, 20% to 25% seen once. This sample also belongs to another study, concerning T cells of mothers and their children.

What was sequenced was blood. These receptors all come from a girl aged 2 to 10 in good health.

With regard to this clonotype: An end of the junction does not agree with germline; a read error may underlie this. This chain links TRBV10-3 with TRBJ2-3; D gene ambiguous. The CDR3 totals 11 residues. Germline assignment: CDR1 ENHRY and CDR2 SYGVKD. The CDR3 nucleotides read TGTGCCATCACGGTCACAGATACGCAGTACTTT. Its translation is CAITVTDTQYF.

The chain recombines TRBV29-1 with TRBJ2-1; D gene ambiguous. V was trimmed by 4 bases and J by 8 bases, leaving 9 bases between them. In germline, CDR1 is SQVTM, CDR2 ANQGSEA. The CDR3 runs to 11 residues. The CDR3 coding sequence is TGCAGCGTTGCATCTGTCCATGAGCAGTTCTTC. Translating gives CSVASVHEQFF.

The chain recombines TRBV6-5 with TRBJ2-5; D may be TRBD2 (7 bases). The J call could be wrong; TRBJ2-7 is a better fit for the DNA end. Per the germline V gene, CDR1 is MNHEY and CDR2 is SVGAGI. The CDR3 totals 14 residues. DNA for the CDR3: TGTGCCAGCAGTTACGGGGGGGCTCAGAACGAGCAGTACTTC. Residues: CASSYGGAQNEQYF.

The gene calls are TRBV7-9 and TRBJ2-4; TRBD2 agrees at 11 bases. After removal of 5 bases from V and 8 bases from J, the junction contained 2 bases not matched to a gene. Germline lookup yields CDR1 SEHNR and CDR2 FQNEAQ (reference sequence). This CDR3 is 13 amino acids long. CDR3 residues: CASSLGLADIQYF. CDR3 in DNA: TGTGCCAGCAGCCTGGGACTAGCGGACATTCAGTACTTC.

This clonotype was detected ten times or more. The V call is TRBV7-9, the J call TRBJ2-7; D gene unclear. This CDR3 spans 11 amino acids. Trimming shortened V by 1 base and J by 5 bases, and 3 bases separated the two germline ends. Germline V gives CDR1 SEHNR, CDR2 FQNEAQ (reference sequence). The CDR3 DNA is TGTGCCAGCAGCTTAGACCACGAGCAGTACTTC. This sequence encodes CASSLDHEQYF.

This clonotype was observed a handful of times. This chain uses TRBV7-3 with TRBJ2-1, with no clear D. CDR1 SGHTA and CDR2 FQGTGA come from the germline V gene. Trimming shortened V by 5 bases and J by 8 bases, and 10 bases separated the two germline ends. The CDR3 covers 12 residues. For the CDR3, the DNA is TGTGCCAGCAGCCGACATGGGGATGAGCAGTTCTTC. Residues: CASSRHGDEQFF.

J is TRBJ2-7 and V is TRBV18, with 9 bases aligning to TRBD1. Looked up from germline, CDR1 is KGHSH and CDR2 is LQKENI. With 6 bases clipped from V and 5 bases from J, the junction kept 11 bases outside the gene matches. The CDR3 sequence is 15 residues long. CDR3 DNA: TGTGCCAGCTCCCAAGACGGACAGGGGAGTAACGAGCAGTACTTC. This encodes CASSQDGQGSNEQYF.

The chain uses TRBV20-1 and TRBJ1-5; 9 nucleotides align to TRBD1. Looked up from germline, CDR1 is DFQATT and CDR2 is SNEGSKA (reference sequence). The length of the CDR3 is 13 residues. Unmatched junction bases numbered 2, after V lost 3 bases and J lost 5 bases. CDR3 bases: TGCAGTGCTAGGGGACAGGGAGATCAGCCCCAGCATTTT. Protein product: CSARGQGDQPQHF.

J is TRBJ2-5 and V is TRBV6-2 or TRBV6-3; 9 nucleotides match TRBD2. The CDR3 extends over 15 amino acids. V was clipped by 2 bases and J by 7 bases; unmatched bases: 8. Looked up from germline, CDR1 is MNHEY and CDR2 is SVGEGT. The CDR3 sequence: CASSYTAGGLGTQYF. In nucleotides, the CDR3 is TGTGCCAGCAGTTACACGGCGGGGGGGCTGGGGACCCAGTACTTC.

Comment on this clonotype: A junction boundary mismatches the germline segment, possibly from a read error. V and J are TRBV7-9 and TRBJ2-5; D might be TRBD2 (5 bases). CDR3 length equals 16 residues. The V gene's germline CDR1 is SEHNR and CDR2 FQNEAQ (reference sequence). The DNA for the CDR3 is TGCGCCAGCAGCTTTGGTGTTGGAGGAACGGGGAAGACCCAGTACTTC. Translated: CASSFGVGGTGKTQYF.

The rearrangement uses TRBV12-3 or TRBV12-4 and TRBJ1-3, with D perhaps TRBD1 (6 bases). The V and J ends lost 3 bases and 1 base respectively, with 7 bases between them. The length of the CDR3 is 14 residues. CDR3 amino acids: CASSLGASGNTIYF. CDR3 DNA: TGTGCCAGCAGTTTGGGGGCTTCTGGAAACACCATATATTTT.

The chain combines TRBV20-1 with TRBJ2-3, with D perhaps TRBD2 (6 bases). With 2 bases removed from V and 3 bases from J, the gap between germline ends came to 15 bases. The CDR3 runs to 15 residues. Germline CDR1 is DFQATT and CDR2 is SNEGSKA (reference sequence). CDR3 in amino acids: CSARSVADLTDTQYF. The CDR3 bases are TGCAGTGCTAGATCGGTAGCGGATTTAACAGATACGCAGTATTTT.

The chain uses TRBV29-1 and TRBJ1-2; D gene uncertain. The CDR3 runs 10 residues. Germline V gene sequence: CDR1 SQVTM, CDR2 ANQGSEA. Trimming shortened V by 4 bases and J by 10 bases, and 10 bases separated the two germline ends. The CDR3, as DNA: TGCAGCGTTGCGGCACTTGACTACACCTTC. Encoded protein: CSVAALDYTF. The full variable domain, rest sourced from reference TRBV29-1 and TRBJ1-2, is SAVISQKPSRDICQRGTSLTIQCQVDSQVTMMFWYRQQPGQSLTLIATANQGSEATYESGFVIDKFPISRPNLTFSTLTVSNMSPEDSSIYLCSVAALDYTFGSGTRLTVV.

The chain links TRBV7-9 to TRBJ2-3; maybe TRBD1 (5 bases). The length of the CDR3 is 18 residues. Trimming took 2 bases from V and 3 from J, leaving 21 bases between them. Per the germline V gene, CDR1 is SEHNR and CDR2 is FQNEAQ (reference sequence). CDR3 in DNA: TGTGCCAGCAGCTTACTAACGCAGGACACGCGAGTTACAGATACGCAGTATTTT. Residues: CASSLLTQDTRVTDTQYF. The variable domain in full, completed from reference TRBV7-9 and TRBJ2-3, reads DTGVSQNPRHKITKRGQNVTFRCDPISEHNRLYWYRQTLGQGPEFLTYFQNEAQLEKSRLLSDRFSAERPKGSFSTLEIQRTEQGDSAMYLCASSLLTQDTRVTDTQYFGPGTRLTVL.

This clonotype was observed a handful of times. The chain carries TRBV11-2 and TRBJ2-7; 7 nucleotides line up with TRBD1. Trimming took 2 bases from V and 3 from J; bases not matched to a gene: 10. The CDR3 length is 16 residues. Germline V gives CDR1 SGHAT, CDR2 FQNNGV. CDR3 residues: CASSLSRGPGGYEQYF. The CDR3 DNA sequence: TGTGCCAGCAGCTTATCGAGGGGGCCAGGGGGCTACGAGCAGTACTTC. The full variable domain, in which reference TRBV11-2 and TRBJ2-7 provide the parts outside the CDR3, is EAGVAQSPRYKIIEKRQSVAFWCNPISGHATLYWYQQILGQGPKLLIQFQNNGVVDDSQLPKDRFSAERLKGVDSTLKIQPAKLEDSAVYLCASSLSRGPGGYEQYFGPGTRLTVT.